One and the same sample provided the 27 T cell receptor beta chains below, sequenced in a study of T cells in women clearing cervical HPV infection. Sequencing was performed with immunoSEQ multiplex PCR; in TCRdb, only in-frame clones are kept and a portion is missing. This sample's table reports under 45,000 clones. Specimen: blood buffy coat. These receptors came from a woman between 18 and 70 years old with a cervical HPV16 infection that either progressed to CIN3+ or cleared (not recorded which).

About this clone itself: The read is 3 residues too short to cover the CDR3 end, so that end is filled in from the germline J gene. The chain recombines TRBV29-1 with TRBJ2-7, with TRBD2 matching 7 bases. Germline CDR1 is SQVTM and CDR2 is ANQGSEA. The ends lost 3 bases at V and 3 bases at J; junction bases unmatched: 5. The CDR3 length is 13 residues. Incomplete CDR3 DNA: TGCAGCGTTGAGGGCGGGAGTTACTACGAG. It codes for CSVEGGSYYE. The entire CDR3 protein is CSVEGGSYYEQYF.

Concerning this clone itself: The CDR3 extends 3 residues past the end of the read, so its final part is completed from the germline J gene. The chain is built from TRBV7-9 and TRBJ2-1; 11 nucleotides match TRBD2. This CDR3 is 15 amino acids long. Germline CDR1 and CDR2: SEHNR and FQNEAQ (reference sequence). V was clipped by 5 bases and J by 8 bases; unmatched bases: 8. The sequenced CDR3 bases are TGTGCCAGCAGCGTAACTAGCGGGAGTATCGATGAG. It encodes CASSVTSGSIDE. The whole CDR3 region reads CASSVTSGSIDEQFF. Full variable domain (remainder filled in from reference TRBV7-9 and TRBJ2-1): DTGVSQNPRHKITKRGQNVTFRCDPISEHNRLYWYRQTLGQGPEFLTYFQNEAQLEKSRLLSDRFSAERPKGSFSTLEIQRTEQGDSAMYLCASSVTSGSIDEQFFGPGTRLTVL.

As regards this clone: The read terminates 3 residues before the CDR3 end, so the remaining end is supplied by the germline J gene. This chain connects TRBV7-2 to TRBJ2-5; perhaps TRBD2 as D (6 bases). The CDR3 contains 14 residues. With 5 bases removed from V and 2 bases from J, the gap between germline ends came to 12 bases. Per germline, CDR1 SGHTA and CDR2 FQGNSA. The CDR3 sequence is CASSPPGEQETQYF. The sequenced part of the CDR3 DNA is TGTGCCAGCAGCCCCCCGGGGGAGCAAGAGACC. Using reference TRBV7-2 and TRBJ2-5 for the parts outside the CDR3, the full variable domain is GAGVSQSPSNKVTEKGKDVELRCDPISGHTALYWYRQSLGQGLEFLIYFQGNSAPDKSGLPSDRFSAERTGGSVSTLTIQRTQQEDSAVYLCASSPPGEQETQYFGPGTRLLVL.

CDR3 in amino acids: CASSLGQGFVVNTEAFF. The sequenced CDR3 bases are TGTGCCAGTAGTCTCGGACAGGGCTTTGTGGTGAACACTGAA. The chain employs TRBV19 and TRBJ1-1, with 8 bases matching TRBD1. With the read ending 3 residues before the CDR3 end, the germline J gene is used to fill in that end. CDR1 is LNHDA and CDR2 is SQIVND in the germline V gene (reference sequence). The CDR3 contains 17 residues. Trimming cost V 5 bases and J 0 bases; bases outside gene matches: 11.

For this clone: The sequenced fragment ends 3 residues before the CDR3 boundary, so the rest is inferred from the germline J gene. The chain joins TRBV19 to TRBJ1-2; D is perhaps TRBD1 (6 bases). The CDR3 length is 17 residues. The germline V gene encodes CDR1 LNHDA and CDR2 SQIVND (reference sequence). The CDR3 loop is CASSIQGTSGVYNDYTF. The covered CDR3 bases are TGTGCCAGTAGTATACAGGGGACTAGCGGGGTATACAATGAC.

A note on this clone: The sequenced fragment ends 3 residues before the CDR3 boundary, so the rest is inferred from the germline J gene. The chain has TRBV28 and TRBJ2-7; D not resolved. This CDR3 contains 15 residues. Between the trimmed V and J ends, which lost 4 bases and 0 bases, there was a span of 13 bases. The germline V gene has CDR1 MDHEN and CDR2 SYDVKM. CDR3 DNA, as far as it was read: TGTGCCAGCAGTTCTGCTCACTCCAACTCCTACGAG. It codes for CASSSAHSNSYE. The whole CDR3 sequence is CASSSAHSNSYEQYF.

In the case of this clone: The read halts 3 residues ahead of the CDR3 end, with the missing end drawn from the germline J gene. The chain employs TRBV5-5 and TRBJ1-1, with TRBD1 as a possible D gene (6 bases). This CDR3 has 15 amino acids. V lost 0 bases and J 0 bases, leaving 9 bases between the germline ends. From germline, CDR1 is SGHKS and CDR2 YYEKEE (reference sequence). The CDR3 here is CASSLAGQLNTEAFF. Partial CDR3 DNA: TGTGCCAGCAGCTTGGCCGGACAGCTGAACACTGAA. The variable domain in full, with the rest retrieved from reference TRBV5-5 and TRBJ1-1, is DAGVTQSPTHLIKTRGQQVTLRCSPISGHKSVSWYQQVLGQGPQFIFQYYEKEERGRGNFPDRFSARQFPNYSSELNVNALLLGDSALYLCASSLAGQLNTEAFFGQGTRLTVV.

Details on this clone: Read data end 3 residues before the CDR3 end; the end is taken from the germline J gene. The rearrangement joins TRBV19 to TRBJ1-1; a weak D match, TRBD1 (6 bases). The V end lost 10 bases, the J end lost 3 bases, and 18 bases lay between the germline ends. Germline CDR1 and CDR2: LNHDA and SQIVND (reference sequence). The CDR3 is 14 residues long. The sequenced part of the CDR3 DNA is TGTGCCACCTCACTAACAGGGTCTGACACTGAA. Protein product: CATSLTGSDTE. The complete CDR3 sequence is CATSLTGSDTEAFF.

In the case of this clone: The read comes to an end 3 residues before the CDR3 does, leaving the germline J gene to fill in the end. Different DNA sequences within this sample yield the same CDR3. The rearrangement joins TRBV5-4 to TRBJ1-1; 8 nucleotides match TRBD1. Germline loops: CDR1 SGHNT, CDR2 YYREEE (reference sequence). This CDR3 comprises 15 residues. The chain's CDR3 is CASRGQGSFEREAFF. Incomplete CDR3 DNA: TGTGCCAGTAGAGGACAGGGATCCTTTGAAAGGGAA.

Remarks on this clone: The read ends 3 residues early relative to the CDR3; the germline J gene fills the gap. V is TRBV23-1 and J is TRBJ2-7; tentative D call: TRBD1 (5 bases). TRBV23-1 is placed among ORFs of uncertain function. There are 13 residues in the CDR3. V was pared by 3 bases and J by 4 bases, with 10 bases between. CDR3 sequence reads: CASSHKGKYEQYF. The CDR3 bases that were read are TGCGCCAGCAGTCACAAGGGGAAGTACGAG.

To note about this clone: The DNA ends 3 residues before the CDR3 does, and the rest of the CDR3 is filled in from the germline J gene. The chain employs TRBV11-3 and TRBJ2-3, with D maybe TRBD1 (6 bases). Trimming pared 5 bases from V and 2 bases from J, leaving 11 bases between. CDR1 SGHNT and CDR2 YENEEA come from the germline V gene. CDR3 length equals 14 residues. CDR3 DNA (partial): TGTGCCAGCAGCGACAGGTATAACACAGATACG. Translated: CASSDRYNTDT. The complete CDR3 sequence is CASSDRYNTDTQYF.

Comment on this clone: The CDR3 end falls 3 residues outside the read, so it is completed with the germline J gene. The V call is TRBV6-2 or TRBV6-3, the J call TRBJ2-7; no firm D call. The germline V gene encodes CDR1 MNHEY and CDR2 SVGEGT. Deletions cut 6 bases from V and 2 bases from J, with 11 bases between. The CDR3 has 13 residues. CDR3 amino acids: CASSDISPYEQYF. CDR3 bases read: TGTGCCAGCAGCGACATTTCCCCCTACGAG.

A remark on this clone: The CDR3 goes on 3 residues after the read ends, and that part is filled in from the germline J gene. The chain couples TRBV7-9 to TRBJ2-7, with 10 bases identical to TRBD2. Germline V lookup: CDR1 SEHNR, CDR2 FQNEAQ (reference sequence). The CDR3 runs 15 residues. J was trimmed by 1 base and V by 6 bases; bases with no gene match: 6. The sequenced CDR3 bases are TGTGCCAGCAGAGACGGACTAGCGGCGTCCTACGAG. This translates into CASRDGLAASYE. The whole CDR3 protein reads CASRDGLAASYEQYF.

For this clone: Coverage ceases 3 residues before the CDR3 finishes, and the germline J gene fills in the end. V is TRBV30 and J is TRBJ2-2; D gene uncertain. This CDR3 comprises 14 residues. Per the germline V gene, CDR1 is GTSNPN and CDR2 is SVGIG (reference sequence). Trimming took off 1 base at V and 4 bases at J, with 10 bases between the two ends. The CDR3 reads CAWSALPGTGELFF. The part of the CDR3 DNA that was read is TGTGCCTGGAGTGCTTTACCCGGCACCGGGGAG.

The part of the CDR3 DNA that was read is TGTGCCAGCAGTTCCGGACAGGGTGGCACAGATACG. This codes for CASSSGQGGTDT. In full, the CDR3 is CASSSGQGGTDTQYF. The chain joins TRBV13 to TRBJ2-3, with 8 nucleotides matching TRBD1. The read terminates 3 residues before the CDR3 end, so the remaining end is supplied by the germline J gene. The CDR3 runs to 15 residues. With V trimmed by 6 bases and J by 1 base, 6 bases remained unmatched. Germline V gene data show CDR1 as PRHDT and CDR2 as FYEKMQ (reference sequence).

Concerning this clone: The read ends 3 residues shy of where the CDR3 ends; the end is completed using the germline J gene. The chain is built from TRBV12-3 or TRBV12-4 and TRBJ2-4, with 9 bases lining up with TRBD1. The CDR3 extends over 15 amino acids. The CDR3 region is CASSFSTGGNQPQYF. The CDR3 DNA, read in part, is TGTGCCAGCAGTTTTAGTACAGGGGGCAATCAGCCT.

Comments on this clone: Sequencing ends 3 residues short of the CDR3 end; the germline J gene provides the rest. This chain joins TRBV30 and TRBJ2-5; TRBD1 might be the D (6 bases). CDR3 size: 14 residues. Germline loops: CDR1 GTSNPN, CDR2 SVGIG (reference sequence). V was trimmed by 2 bases and J by 3 bases, leaving 13 bases between them. CDR3 region: CAWSPGHRKETQYF. CDR3 DNA, as far as it was read: TGTGCCTGGAGTCCGGGACACCGTAAAGAGACC.

Comment on this clone: The read terminates 3 residues before the CDR3 end, so the remaining end is supplied by the germline J gene. The gene calls are TRBV24-1 and TRBJ2-5, with D possibly being TRBD2 (5 bases). Trimming shortened V by 4 bases and J by 5 bases, and 19 bases separated the two germline ends. The germline V gene has CDR1 KGHDR and CDR2 SFDVKD. The CDR3 contains 16 residues. The covered CDR3 bases are TGTGCCACCAGTGAAAACAGCGGAGCCAGTTATGAGACC. It specifies CATSENSGASYET. The full-length CDR3 reads as CATSENSGASYETQYF.

Note on this clone: With the read ending 3 residues before the CDR3 end, the germline J gene is used to fill in that end. The chain combines TRBV12-3 or TRBV12-4 with TRBJ2-2, with TRBD1 as a possible D gene (6 bases). The CDR3 is made up of 14 amino acids. Between the trimmed V and J ends, which lost 5 bases and 5 bases, there was a span of 12 bases. CDR3 DNA, as far as it was read: TGTGCCAGCAGTATATACACAGGGACCGGGGAG. It encodes CASSIYTGTGE. The whole CDR3 protein is CASSIYTGTGELFF.

Comment on this clone: The CDR3 extends 3 residues past the end of the read, so its final part is completed from the germline J gene. The V gene is TRBV7-2, the J gene TRBJ1-2, with D maybe TRBD1 (5 bases). The CDR3 length is 15 residues. Looked up from germline, CDR1 is SGHTA and CDR2 is FQGNSA. CDR3: CASSFFTSGADTYTF. CDR3 DNA, as far as it was read: TGTGCCAGCAGCTTTTTCACTAGCGGGGCAGATACC.

As concerns this clone: Read data end 3 residues before the CDR3 end; the end is taken from the germline J gene. The chain links TRBV19 to TRBJ1-2; D unresolved. The CDR3 spans 15 residues. V was cut by 4 bases and J by 1 base, with 13 bases left in between. In germline, CDR1 is LNHDA, CDR2 SQIVND (reference sequence). The DNA read from the CDR3 is TGTGCCAGTAGTACATACAGCTCCTTTAACTATGGC. It specifies CASSTYSSFNYG. The entire CDR3 protein is CASSTYSSFNYGYTF.

Regarding this clone: Read data end 3 residues before the CDR3 end; the end is taken from the germline J gene. The chain recombines TRBV5-1 with TRBJ1-6; 10 bases line up with TRBD1. V trimming: 0 bases; J trimming: 5 bases; junction bases outside the gene matches: 2. Per the germline V gene, CDR1 is SGHRS and CDR2 is YFSETQ. This CDR3 spans 16 amino acids. CDR3 protein: CASSLGDRGNNSPLHF. The covered CDR3 bases are TGCGCCAGCAGCTTGGGGGACAGGGGTAATAATTCACCC.

Note on this clone: Read coverage stops 3 residues before the CDR3 terminus; the germline J gene supplies the remainder. V and J are TRBV7-3 and TRBJ1-1; D remains unclear. From germline, CDR1 is SGHTA and CDR2 FQGTGA. Trimming shortened V by 6 bases and J by 6 bases, and 14 bases separated the two germline ends. The CDR3 sequence is 13 residues long. The CDR3 here is CASRGGGFAEAFF. The CDR3 DNA, read in part, is TGTGCCAGCAGGGGCGGCGGGTTCGCTGAA.

With regard to this clone: The read ends 3 residues early relative to the CDR3; the germline J gene fills the gap. The chain couples TRBV19 to TRBJ1-2; a possible D gene is TRBD1 (5 bases). The CDR3 spans 16 residues. The V gene's germline CDR1 is LNHDA and CDR2 SQIVND (reference sequence). CDR3 DNA (partial): TGTGCCAGTAGTATCCAAAGCGGGACTAGACACAATGAC. Translated, it gives CASSIQSGTRHND. The entire CDR3 reads CASSIQSGTRHNDYTF.

To note about this clone: Read sequence stops 3 residues before the CDR3 end, and the germline J gene provides the missing end. The J gene is TRBJ2-3, the V gene TRBV29-1, with D hard to call. Trimming cost V 4 bases and J 2 bases, with 16 bases left between them. The germline V gene has CDR1 SQVTM and CDR2 ANQGSEA. The CDR3 is 15 residues long. CDR3 bases read: TGCAGCGTTGTTCTCGCGGCCCTGCACACAGATACG. Translation gives CSVVLAALHTDT. The full CDR3 protein is CSVVLAALHTDTQYF.

Points on this clone: Read sequence stops 3 residues before the CDR3 end, and the germline J gene provides the missing end. The J gene is TRBJ2-3, the V gene TRBV20-1, with TRBD1 matching over 8 bases. The CDR3 consists of 16 residues. CDR1 is DFQATT, CDR2 SNEGSKA, per germline (reference sequence). V was pared by 6 bases and J by 1 base, with 12 bases of the junction left unmatched. CDR3 loop: CSATGLQGVGTDTQYF. CDR3 bases read: TGCAGTGCCACGGGATTACAGGGGGTGGGCACAGATACG.

As regards this clone: Read sequence stops 3 residues before the CDR3 end, and the germline J gene provides the missing end. The V gene is TRBV30, the J gene TRBJ1-5; D is perhaps TRBD1 (5 bases). Between the trimmed V and J ends, which lost 0 bases and 0 bases, there was a span of 12 bases. This CDR3 is 16 amino acids long. Germline-derived CDR1 and CDR2 are GTSNPN and SVGIG (reference sequence). The CDR3 loop reads CAWSVREGLSNQPQHF. Partial CDR3 DNA: TGTGCCTGGAGTGTACGTGAGGGGCTTAGCAATCAGCCC.